This T cell receptor (beta chain) was recorded in a study of cytomegalovirus exposure and HLA in healthy donors. A word on this clone: Its specificity is not known.

Study-level results: Rarity characterized most TCR sequences, yet some public TCRs appeared in many donors.

In the PCR, 60 Vbeta and 13 Jbeta primers were used. Profiled with immunoSEQ multiplex PCR; TCRdb holds only in-frame clones, not every one. The sample carries 90,000 or so clones, 65% to 90% recorded once. V lost 2 bases and J 6 bases, leaving 7 bases between the germline ends. Germline V gives CDR1 MNHEY, CDR2 SVGAGI. The CDR3 runs to 13 residues. V usage is TRBV6-5 and J usage is TRBJ2-2, with a tentative D call TRBD1 (5 bases). The receptor's source is a man aged 30 to 39 in good health and CMV-seropositive. The source material was PBMCs. The CDR3 DNA is TGTGCCAGCAGTTACGGACAAGCCGGGGAGCTGTTTTTT. This codes for CASSYGQAGELFF.